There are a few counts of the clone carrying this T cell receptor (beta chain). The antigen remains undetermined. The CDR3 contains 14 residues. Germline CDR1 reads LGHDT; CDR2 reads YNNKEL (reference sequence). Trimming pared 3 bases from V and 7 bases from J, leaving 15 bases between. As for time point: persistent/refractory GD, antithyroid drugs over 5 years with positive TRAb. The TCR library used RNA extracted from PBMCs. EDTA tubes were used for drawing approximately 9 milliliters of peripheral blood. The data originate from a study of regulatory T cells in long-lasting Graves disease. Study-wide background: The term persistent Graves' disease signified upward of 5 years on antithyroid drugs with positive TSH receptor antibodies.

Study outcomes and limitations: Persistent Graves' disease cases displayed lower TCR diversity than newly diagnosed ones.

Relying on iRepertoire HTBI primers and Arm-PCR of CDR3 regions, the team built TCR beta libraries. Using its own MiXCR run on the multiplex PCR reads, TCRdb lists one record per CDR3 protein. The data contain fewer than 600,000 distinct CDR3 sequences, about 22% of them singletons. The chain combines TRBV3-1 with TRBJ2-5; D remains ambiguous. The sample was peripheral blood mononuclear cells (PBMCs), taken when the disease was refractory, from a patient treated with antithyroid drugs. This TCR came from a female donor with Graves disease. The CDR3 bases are TGTGCCAGCAGCCATGGGCAGGTCGAACGGACCCAGTACTTC. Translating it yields CASSHGQVERTQYF.